The next 20 T cell receptor beta chains were all read from a single sample in a study of shared clonotypes between healthy human individuals. Data came from immunoSEQ multiplex PCR; TCRdb stores just in-frame clones and leaves some out. The sample lists some 2,000,000 clones, almost 96% occurring once. The sequenced sample was naive CD4+ T cells sorted from blood. Subset specified: CD45RA+ positively selected. These receptors originate from a man aged 18 to 29 in good health.

The rearrangement joins TRBV7-3 to TRBJ2-7; TRBD1 matches at 8 bases. The CDR3 spans 15 residues. Trimming at V came to 6 bases and at J to 5 bases, leaving 12 bases not matched to a gene. Per germline, CDR1 SGHTA and CDR2 FQGTGA. The CDR3 here is CASSRGGAGGDEQYF. The DNA for the CDR3 is TGTGCCAGCAGTCGAGGCGGGGCAGGGGGCGACGAGCAGTACTTC.

V is TRBV28 and J is TRBJ1-4; D gene ambiguous. The V end lost 7 bases, the J end lost 0 bases, and 9 bases lay between the germline ends. CDR3 size: 14 residues. CDR1 MDHEN and CDR2 SYDVKM come from the germline V gene. The CDR3 DNA is TGTGCCAGCAAACTCCTAGCAACTAATGAAAAACTGTTTTTT. Translating it yields CASKLLATNEKLFF.

The CDR3: CASRTGGRYTEAFF. The DNA of the CDR3 is TGTGCCAGCAGGACAGGGGGGAGGTACACTGAAGCTTTCTTT. The chain links TRBV16 to TRBJ1-1; TRBD1 matches 9 bases. The CDR3 is 14 amino acids. V lost 6 bases to trimming and J lost 3 bases; unmatched junction nucleotides: 5. Germline assignment: CDR1 KGHSY and CDR2 FQNENV.

The rearrangement links TRBV7-2 to TRBJ2-3, with 7 bases fitting TRBD2. The CDR3 is made up of 15 amino acids. The germline gives CDR1 SGHTA, CDR2 FQGNSA. V was clipped by 6 bases and J by 7 bases; unmatched bases: 13. CDR3 protein: CASSYGAGSGNTQYF. CDR3 in DNA: TGTGCCAGCAGTTACGGTGCGGGGAGCGGGAATACGCAGTATTTT.

The J gene is TRBJ2-1, the V gene TRBV4-3; D remains ambiguous. Germline assignment: CDR1 LGHNA and CDR2 YSLEER. Deletions cut 0 bases from V and 6 bases from J, with 9 bases between. The CDR3 length is 14 residues. The CDR3, as DNA: TGCGCCAGCAGCCAAGATGCAGTCTTCAATGAGCAGTTCTTC. Its translation is CASSQDAVFNEQFF.

V and J are TRBV7-9 and TRBJ2-1, with D uncertain. V was trimmed by 3 bases and J by 9 bases, leaving 6 bases between them. Germline V gene lookup returns CDR1 SEHNR and CDR2 FQNEAQ (reference sequence). The CDR3 sequence is 11 residues long. In DNA form, the CDR3 reads TGTGCCAGCAGCTTGGCGATTGAGCAGTTCTTC. Protein sequence: CASSLAIEQFF.

This clone came up once. This chain links TRBV5-6 with TRBJ2-5; D gene unclear. CDR3 length: 13 residues. V gave up 2 bases and J gave up 2 bases, with 7 bases separating them. CDR1 SGHDT and CDR2 YYEEEE come from the germline V gene. CDR3 amino acids: CASSFWQQETQYF. In DNA, the CDR3 is TGTGCCAGCAGCTTTTGGCAGCAAGAGACCCAGTACTTC.

The rearrangement joins TRBV21-1 to TRBJ1-1; the table's TRBD1 call for D was not verified on the DNA. TRBV21-1 is listed as a pseudogene. The CDR3 loop spans 19 amino acids. CDR3 sequence reads: CASSVGTGGKGWFGTEAFF. In DNA form, the CDR3 reads TGTGCCAGCAGCGTAGGGACAGGGGGCAAGGGGTGGTTTGGCACTGAAGCTTTCTTT.

The chain is built from TRBV4-1 and TRBJ2-5, with 8 positions matching TRBD2. Trimming at V came to 1 base and at J to 5 bases, leaving 9 bases not matched to a gene. The germline V gene encodes CDR1 MGHRA and CDR2 YSYEKL. The CDR3 is 16 residues long. The CDR3 coding sequence is TGCGCCAGCAGCCAAGCAACGGGGGGGCGAATTGAGACCCAGTACTTC. The encoded protein is CASSQATGGRIETQYF.

The chain recombines TRBV19 with TRBJ1-6; 7 nucleotides agree with TRBD1. J lost 7 bases, V lost 7 bases, and 10 bases had no gene match. This CDR3 is 15 amino acids long. Germline V gene data show CDR1 as LNHDA and CDR2 as SQIVND (reference sequence). DNA for the CDR3: TGTGCCAGTACCACGGACAGGCGATTCAATTCACCCCTCCACTTT. Its protein product is CASTTDRRFNSPLHF.

The chain employs TRBV6-1 and TRBJ1-2; 7 bases fit TRBD1. This CDR3 region has 15 residues. The ends lost 4 bases at V and 2 bases at J; junction bases unmatched: 7. CDR1 is MNHNS and CDR2 is SASEGT in the germline V gene. CDR3 sequence reads: CASSVIRDSNYGYTF. The CDR3 DNA is TGTGCCAGCAGTGTTATCCGGGACAGCAACTATGGCTACACCTTC.

The genes are TRBV9 and TRBJ2-1; TRBD2 agrees at 14 bases. Trimming took 0 bases from V and 6 from J; bases not matched to a gene: 17. CDR1 and CDR2 from the germline V gene are SGDLS and YYNGEE. The CDR3 covers 21 residues. The CDR3 coding sequence is TGTGCCAGCAGCGTAGCTCCACCGGGGACTAGCGGGAGAGACGGACGCAATGAGCAGTTCTTC. Encoded protein: CASSVAPPGTSGRDGRNEQFF. The entire variable domain, with the rest obtained from reference TRBV9 and TRBJ2-1, is as follows: DSGVTQTPKHLITATGQRVTLRCSPRSGDLSVYWYQQSLDQGLQFLIQYYNGEERAKGNILERFSAQQFPDLHSELNLSSLELGDSALYFCASSVAPPGTSGRDGRNEQFFGPGTRLTVL.

As concerns this clone: The sample holds other DNA sequences that translate to the same CDR3. The CDR3 DNA reads TGTGCCTGGAGTGTGTCGGGGGGCAGGAATCAGCCCCAGCATTTT. Translation gives CAWSVSGGRNQPQHF. The chain combines TRBV30 with TRBJ1-5; TRBD1 is a possible D gene (6 bases). This CDR3 spans 15 amino acids. In germline, CDR1 is GTSNPN, CDR2 SVGIG (reference sequence). V lost 0 bases to trimming and J lost 4 bases, with 13 bases between them.

This clone was seen a single time. The V and J genes are TRBV28 and TRBJ1-1; no definite D call. This CDR3 spans 12 amino acids. V gave up 6 bases and J gave up 3 bases, with 8 bases separating them. The germline V gene has CDR1 MDHEN and CDR2 SYDVKM. The CDR3 loop reads CASRGSDTEAFF. DNA for the CDR3: TGTGCCAGCAGGGGATCGGACACTGAAGCTTTCTTT.

In the case of this clone: This sample also contains other DNA sequences that code for the same CDR3. The chain joins TRBV10-2 to TRBJ1-1; 8 bases are shared with TRBD1. Germline CDR1 WSHSY, CDR2 SAAADI. Trimming at V came to 3 bases and at J to 4 bases, leaving 1 base not matched to a gene. CDR3 length: 13 amino acids. CDR3 residues: CASSEQGGTEAFF. The DNA for the CDR3 is TGCGCCAGCAGTGAACAGGGGGGCACTGAAGCTTTCTTT.

V and J are TRBV30 and TRBJ2-3; 8 positions agree with TRBD2. Germline V gene data show CDR1 as GTSNPN and CDR2 as SVGIG (reference sequence). V shed 4 bases, J shed 3 bases, and the junction held 9 bases outside the gene matches. The CDR3 runs 15 residues. CDR3 coding DNA: TGTGCCTGGACCTCGGGGGGGCCTGGTACAGATACGCAGTATTTT. It yields the protein CAWTSGGPGTDTQYF.

The J gene is TRBJ2-5, the V gene TRBV5-4; 11 bases agree with TRBD2. This CDR3 has 16 amino acids. The trim removed 4 bases at V and 1 base at J, leaving 6 bases unmatched. The germline CDR1 and CDR2 sequences are SGHNT and YYREEE (reference sequence). The CDR3, as DNA: TGTGCCAGCAGCCCACTAGCGGGAGCACCCCAAGAGACCCAGTACTTC. This codes for CASSPLAGAPQETQYF.

On this clone itself: Other DNA sequences within the sample encode an identical CDR3. The rearrangement joins TRBV18 to TRBJ2-3; D remains ambiguous. The germline V gene encodes CDR1 KGHSH and CDR2 LQKENI. V was shortened by 0 bases and J by 0 bases, with 4 bases between the two germline ends. This CDR3 region has 14 residues. The CDR3: CASSPPGSTDTQYF. As DNA, the CDR3 is TGTGCCAGCTCACCACCGGGGAGCACAGATACGCAGTATTTT.

This clone is a singleton in its sample. The chain carries TRBV7-9 and TRBJ1-3, with D possibly being TRBD1 (5 bases). The CDR3 sequence is 15 residues long. Trimming shortened V by 3 bases and J by 0 bases, and 9 bases separated the two germline ends. Germline V gives CDR1 SEHNR, CDR2 FQNEAQ (reference sequence). In DNA, the CDR3 is TGTGCCAGCAGCTTGGGGACGGACTCTGGAAACACCATATATTTT. This gives the protein CASSLGTDSGNTIYF.

J is TRBJ1-2 and V is TRBV28; D gene ambiguous. CDR1 is MDHEN and CDR2 is SYDVKM in the germline V gene. The length of the CDR3 is 18 residues. The ends were cut back, 5 bases at V and 0 bases at J, with 22 bases in the middle. DNA for the CDR3: TGTGCCAGCAGTCTCATGACACTGCCCCGAGCCTCTAACTATGGCTACACCTTC. This codes for CASSLMTLPRASNYGYTF.